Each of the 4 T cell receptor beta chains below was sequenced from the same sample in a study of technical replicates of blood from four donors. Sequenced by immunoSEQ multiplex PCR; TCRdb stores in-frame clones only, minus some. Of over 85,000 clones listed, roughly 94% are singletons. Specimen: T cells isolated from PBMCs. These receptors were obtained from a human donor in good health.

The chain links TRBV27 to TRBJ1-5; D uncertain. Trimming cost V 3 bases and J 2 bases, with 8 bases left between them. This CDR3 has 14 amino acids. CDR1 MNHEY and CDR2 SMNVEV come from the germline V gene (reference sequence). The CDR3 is CASSFRGGNQPQHF. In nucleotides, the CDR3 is TGTGCCAGCAGTTTCCGGGGTGGCAATCAGCCCCAGCATTTT.

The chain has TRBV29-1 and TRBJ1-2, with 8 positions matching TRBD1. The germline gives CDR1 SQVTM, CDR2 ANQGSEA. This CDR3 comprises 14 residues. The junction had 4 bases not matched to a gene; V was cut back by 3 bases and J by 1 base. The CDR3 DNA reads TGCAGCGTTGAGGAGACAGGGGTTAACTATGGCTACACCTTC. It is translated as CSVEETGVNYGYTF. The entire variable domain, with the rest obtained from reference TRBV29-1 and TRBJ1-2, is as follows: SAVISQKPSRDICQRGTSLTIQCQVDSQVTMMFWYRQQPGQSLTLIATANQGSEATYESGFVIDKFPISRPNLTFSTLTVSNMSPEDSSIYLCSVEETGVNYGYTFGSGTRLTVV.

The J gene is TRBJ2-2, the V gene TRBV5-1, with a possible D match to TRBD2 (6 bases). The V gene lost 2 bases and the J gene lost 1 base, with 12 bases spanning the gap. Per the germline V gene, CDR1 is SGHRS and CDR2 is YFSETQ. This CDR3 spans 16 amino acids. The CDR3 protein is CASSFGVSGNTGELFF. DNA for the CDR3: TGCGCCAGCAGCTTTGGTGTTAGCGGGAACACCGGGGAGCTGTTTTTT.

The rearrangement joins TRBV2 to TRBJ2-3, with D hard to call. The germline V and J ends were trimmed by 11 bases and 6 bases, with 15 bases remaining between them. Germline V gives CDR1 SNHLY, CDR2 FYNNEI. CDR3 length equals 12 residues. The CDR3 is CADSPGGDTQYF. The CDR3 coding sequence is TGTGCCGACTCACCCGGCGGCGATACGCAGTATTTT. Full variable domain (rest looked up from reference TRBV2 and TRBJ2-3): EPEVTQTPSHQVTQMGQEVILRCVPISNHLYFYWYRQILGQKVEFLVSFYNNEISEKSEIFDDQFSVERPDGSNFTLKIRSTKLEDSAMYFCADSPGGDTQYFGPGTRLTVL.